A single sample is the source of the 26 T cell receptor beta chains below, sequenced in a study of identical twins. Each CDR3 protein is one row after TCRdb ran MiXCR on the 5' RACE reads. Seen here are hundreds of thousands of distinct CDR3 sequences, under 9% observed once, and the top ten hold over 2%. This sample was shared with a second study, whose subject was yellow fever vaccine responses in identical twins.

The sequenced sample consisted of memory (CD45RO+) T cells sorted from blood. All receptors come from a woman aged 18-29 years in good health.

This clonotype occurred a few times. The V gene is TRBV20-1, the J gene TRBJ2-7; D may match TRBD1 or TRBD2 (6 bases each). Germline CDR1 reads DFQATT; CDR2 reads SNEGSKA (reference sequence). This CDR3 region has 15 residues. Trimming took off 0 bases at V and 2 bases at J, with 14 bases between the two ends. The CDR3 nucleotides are TGCAGTGCTAGAGATCAAGGGGGGCTGACCTACGAGCAGTACTTC. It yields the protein CSARDQGGLTYEQYF.

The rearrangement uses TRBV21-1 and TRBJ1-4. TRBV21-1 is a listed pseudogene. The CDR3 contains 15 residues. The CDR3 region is CASSKWTPANEKLFF. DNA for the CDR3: TGTGCCAGCAGCAAGTGGACCCCAGCGAATGAAAAACTGTTTTTT.

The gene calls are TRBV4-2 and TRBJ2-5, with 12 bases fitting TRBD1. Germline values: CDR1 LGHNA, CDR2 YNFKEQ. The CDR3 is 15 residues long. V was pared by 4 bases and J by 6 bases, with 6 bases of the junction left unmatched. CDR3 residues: CASSLGTGGVKTQYF. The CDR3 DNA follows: TGTGCCAGCAGCCTCGGGACAGGGGGCGTGAAGACCCAGTACTTC.

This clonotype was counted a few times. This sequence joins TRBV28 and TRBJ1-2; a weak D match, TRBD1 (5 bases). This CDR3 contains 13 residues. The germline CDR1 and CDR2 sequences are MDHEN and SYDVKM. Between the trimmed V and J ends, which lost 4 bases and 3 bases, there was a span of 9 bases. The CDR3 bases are TGTGCCAGCAGTTGGGGAGGGGACTATGGCTACACCTTC. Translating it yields CASSWGGDYGYTF.

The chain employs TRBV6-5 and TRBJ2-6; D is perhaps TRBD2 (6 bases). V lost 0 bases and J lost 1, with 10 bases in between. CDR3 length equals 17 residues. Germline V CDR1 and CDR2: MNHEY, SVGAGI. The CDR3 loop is CASSYSGGVSGANVLTF. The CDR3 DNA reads TGTGCCAGCAGTTACTCCGGAGGGGTATCTGGGGCCAACGTCCTGACTTTC.

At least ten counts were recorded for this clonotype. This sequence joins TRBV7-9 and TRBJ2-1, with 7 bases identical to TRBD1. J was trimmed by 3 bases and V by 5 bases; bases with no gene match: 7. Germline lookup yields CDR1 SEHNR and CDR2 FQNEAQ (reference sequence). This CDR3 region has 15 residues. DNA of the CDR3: TGTGCCAGCAGCATATGGACAGGTTTCTACAATGAGCAGTTCTTC. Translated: CASSIWTGFYNEQFF.

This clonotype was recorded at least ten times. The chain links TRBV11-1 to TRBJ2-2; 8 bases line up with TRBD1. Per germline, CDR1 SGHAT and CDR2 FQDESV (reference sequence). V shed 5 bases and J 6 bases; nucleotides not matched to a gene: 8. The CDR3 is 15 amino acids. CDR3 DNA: TGTGCCAGCAGCCCGGACAGGGATCGTGCCGGGGAGCTGTTTTTT. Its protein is CASSPDRDRAGELFF.

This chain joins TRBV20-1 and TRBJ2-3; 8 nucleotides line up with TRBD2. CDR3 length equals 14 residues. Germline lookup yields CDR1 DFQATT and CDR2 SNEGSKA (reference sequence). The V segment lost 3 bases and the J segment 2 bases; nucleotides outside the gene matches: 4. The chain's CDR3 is CSASGGGFTDTQYF. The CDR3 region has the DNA TGCAGTGCTAGTGGCGGGGGGTTCACAGATACGCAGTATTTT.

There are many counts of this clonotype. CDR3 DNA: TGTGCCAGCAGTTACCGGGGGGATACGCAGTATTTT. Its protein product is CASSYRGDTQYF. V is TRBV6-6 and J is TRBJ2-3, with D maybe TRBD2 (6 bases). The V gene's germline CDR1 is MNHNY and CDR2 SVGAGI (reference sequence). The CDR3 covers 12 residues. Trimming removed 2 bases from V and 6 bases from J, with 6 bases in between.

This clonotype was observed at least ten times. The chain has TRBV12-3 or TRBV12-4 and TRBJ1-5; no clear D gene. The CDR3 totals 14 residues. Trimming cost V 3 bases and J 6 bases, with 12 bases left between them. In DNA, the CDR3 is TGTGCCAGCAGTTTTGGCGGGGAGGTTCAGCCCCAGCATTTT. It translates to CASSFGGEVQPQHF.

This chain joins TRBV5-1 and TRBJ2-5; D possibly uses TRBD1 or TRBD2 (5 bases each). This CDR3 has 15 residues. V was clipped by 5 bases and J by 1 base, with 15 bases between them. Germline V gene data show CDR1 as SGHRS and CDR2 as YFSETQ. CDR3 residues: CASSSATGAQETQYF. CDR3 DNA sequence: TGCGCCAGCAGTTCCGCCACCGGGGCCCAAGAGACCCAGTACTTC.

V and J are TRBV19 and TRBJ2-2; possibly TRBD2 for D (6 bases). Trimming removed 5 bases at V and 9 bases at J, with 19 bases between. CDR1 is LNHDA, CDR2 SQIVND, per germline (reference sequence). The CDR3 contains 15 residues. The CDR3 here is CASSLAADVPRELFF. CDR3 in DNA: TGTGCCAGTAGTTTAGCGGCGGACGTCCCCCGGGAGCTGTTTTTT.

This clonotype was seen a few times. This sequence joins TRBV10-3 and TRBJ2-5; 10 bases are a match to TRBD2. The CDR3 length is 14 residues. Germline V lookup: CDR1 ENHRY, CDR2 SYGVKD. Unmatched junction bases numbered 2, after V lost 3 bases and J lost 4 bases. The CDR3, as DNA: TGTGCCATCAGTGATGGGACTAGCGCAGAGACCCAGTACTTC. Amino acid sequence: CAISDGTSAETQYF.

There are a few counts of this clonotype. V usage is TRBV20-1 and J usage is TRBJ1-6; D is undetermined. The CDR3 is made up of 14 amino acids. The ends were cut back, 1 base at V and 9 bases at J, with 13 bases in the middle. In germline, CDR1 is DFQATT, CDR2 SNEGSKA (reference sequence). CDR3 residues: CSARAEGFGSPLHF. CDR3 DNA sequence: TGCAGTGCTAGAGCTGAGGGCTTTGGTTCACCCCTCCACTTT.

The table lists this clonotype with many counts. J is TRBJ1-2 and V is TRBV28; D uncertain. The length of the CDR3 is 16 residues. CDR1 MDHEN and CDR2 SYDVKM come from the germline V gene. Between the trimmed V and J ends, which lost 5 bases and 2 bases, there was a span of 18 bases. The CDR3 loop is CASSPPGSPRNYGYTF. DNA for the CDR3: TGTGCCAGCAGTCCTCCGGGAAGCCCTAGAAACTATGGCTACACCTTC.

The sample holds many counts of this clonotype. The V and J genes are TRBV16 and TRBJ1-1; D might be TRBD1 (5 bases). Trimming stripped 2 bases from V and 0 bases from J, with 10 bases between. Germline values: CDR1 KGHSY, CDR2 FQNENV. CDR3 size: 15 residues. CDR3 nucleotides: TGTGCCAGCAGCCAACCCAGGGCAATGAACACTGAAGCTTTCTTT. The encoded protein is CASSQPRAMNTEAFF.

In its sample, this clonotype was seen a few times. CDR3: CASSQDSGRTGNTIYF. The CDR3 DNA reads TGTGCCAGCAGCCAAGATTCGGGGAGAACTGGAAACACCATATATTTT. The V and J genes are TRBV14 and TRBJ1-3; no firm D call. The CDR3 totals 16 residues. V lost 0 bases to trimming and J lost 2 bases, with 11 bases between them. Per germline, CDR1 SGHDN and CDR2 FVKESK.

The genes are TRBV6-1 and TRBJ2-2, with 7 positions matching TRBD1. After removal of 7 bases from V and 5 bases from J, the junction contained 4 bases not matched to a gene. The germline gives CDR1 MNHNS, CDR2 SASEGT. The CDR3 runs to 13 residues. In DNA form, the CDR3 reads TGTGCCAGCAACCTACAGGGGACCGGGGAGCTGTTTTTT. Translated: CASNLQGTGELFF.

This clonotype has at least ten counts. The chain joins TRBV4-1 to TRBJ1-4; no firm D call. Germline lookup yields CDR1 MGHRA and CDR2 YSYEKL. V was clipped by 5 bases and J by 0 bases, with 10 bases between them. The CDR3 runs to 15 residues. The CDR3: CASSARVATNEKLFF. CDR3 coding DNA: TGCGCCAGCAGCGCTCGGGTTGCAACTAATGAAAAACTGTTTTTT.

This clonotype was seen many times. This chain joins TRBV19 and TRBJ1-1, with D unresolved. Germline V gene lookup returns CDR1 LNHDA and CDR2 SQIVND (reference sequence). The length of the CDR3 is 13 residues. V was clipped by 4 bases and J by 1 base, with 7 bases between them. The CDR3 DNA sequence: TGTGCCAGTAGTACCTTCGAGAACACTGAAGCTTTCTTT. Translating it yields CASSTFENTEAFF.

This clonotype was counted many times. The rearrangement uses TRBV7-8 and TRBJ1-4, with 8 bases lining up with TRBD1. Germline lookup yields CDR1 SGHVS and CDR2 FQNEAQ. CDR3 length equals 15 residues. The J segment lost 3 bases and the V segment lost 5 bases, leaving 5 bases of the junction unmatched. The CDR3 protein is CASSARGRANEKLFF. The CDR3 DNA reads TGTGCCAGCAGCGCCAGGGGGCGGGCTAATGAAAAACTGTTTTTT.

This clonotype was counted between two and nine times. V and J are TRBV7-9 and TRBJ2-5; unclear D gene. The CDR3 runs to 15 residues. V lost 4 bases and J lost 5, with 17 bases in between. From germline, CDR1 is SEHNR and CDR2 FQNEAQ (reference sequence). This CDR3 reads CASSWWPNSAETQYF. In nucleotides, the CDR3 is TGTGCCAGCAGCTGGTGGCCTAACTCCGCGGAGACCCAGTACTTC.

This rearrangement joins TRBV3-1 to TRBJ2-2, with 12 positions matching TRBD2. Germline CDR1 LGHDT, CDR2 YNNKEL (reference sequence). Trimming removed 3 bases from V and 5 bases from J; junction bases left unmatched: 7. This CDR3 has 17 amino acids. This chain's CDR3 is CASSHLAGGPGTGELFF. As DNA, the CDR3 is TGTGCCAGCAGCCACCTAGCGGGGGGGCCGGGTACCGGGGAGCTGTTTTTT.

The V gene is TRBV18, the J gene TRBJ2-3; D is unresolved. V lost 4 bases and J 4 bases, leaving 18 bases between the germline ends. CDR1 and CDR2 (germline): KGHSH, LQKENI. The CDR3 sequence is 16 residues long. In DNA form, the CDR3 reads TGTGCCAGCTCACGGGTTAGCCTAACTTTCGCAGATACGCAGTATTTT. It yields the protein CASSRVSLTFADTQYF. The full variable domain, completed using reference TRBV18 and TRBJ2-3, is NAGVMQNPRHLVRRRGQEARLRCSPMKGHSHVYWYRQLPEEGLKFMVYLQKENIIDESGMPKERFSAEFPKEGPSILRIQQVVRGDSAAYFCASSRVSLTFADTQYFGPGTRLTVL.

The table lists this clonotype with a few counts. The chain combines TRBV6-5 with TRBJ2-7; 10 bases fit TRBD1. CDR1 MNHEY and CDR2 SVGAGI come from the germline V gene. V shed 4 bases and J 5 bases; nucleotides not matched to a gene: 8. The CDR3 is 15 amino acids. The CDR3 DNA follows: TGTGCCAGCAGTTCGACGGGACAGGGGAGAGACGAGCAGTACTTC. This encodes CASSSTGQGRDEQYF.

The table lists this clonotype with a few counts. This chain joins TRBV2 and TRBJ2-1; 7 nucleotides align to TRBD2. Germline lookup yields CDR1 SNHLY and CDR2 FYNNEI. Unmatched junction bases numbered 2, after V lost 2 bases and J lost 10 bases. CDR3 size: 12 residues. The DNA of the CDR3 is TGTGCCAGCAGTGAAACCGGGGGGGAGCAGTTCTTC. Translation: CASSETGGEQFF.